The rows below give T cell receptor beta chains drawn from one sample of a study of cytomegalovirus exposure and HLA in healthy donors. Libraries were prepared by immunoSEQ multiplex PCR; TCRdb keeps only in-frame clonotypes and omits some of them. The table lists 180,000 or so clones, around 80% of them singletons. What was sequenced was PBMCs. Receptor source: a woman aged 25 to 39 in good health and CMV-seronegative. Each CDR3 is given with its conserved first and last residue. A D gene is named only where the DNA matches it firmly. The size field is filled for only some rows; it gives once, few, many or a size class.

clone size	D gene	J gene	V gene	CDR3 protein	CDR3 DNA
once	-	TRBJ1-6	TRBV19	CASSKPSRGSPLHF	TGTGCCAGTAGTAAGCCGTCAAGGGGTTCACCCCTCCACTTT
-	TRBD1	TRBJ1-5	TRBV19	CASSGTANQPQHF	TGTGCCAGTAGTGGGACAGCCAATCAGCCCCAGCATTTT
-	-	TRBJ1-6	TRBV7-2	CASSFQYNSPLHF	TGTGCCAGCAGCTTTCAGTATAATTCACCCCTCCACTTT
-	-	TRBJ2-5	TRBV15	CATSRAAGMQETQYF	TGTGCCACCAGCAGAGCGGCAGGGATGCAAGAGACCCAGTACTTC
-	TRBD1	TRBJ1-1	TRBV10-1	CASSDGQENTEAFF	TGCGCCAGCAGTGATGGACAGGAGAACACTGAAGCTTTCTTT
-	TRBD1	TRBJ2-7	TRBV7-8	CASRRNGQGFYEQYF	TGTGCCAGCAGAAGGAATGGACAGGGGTTCTACGAGCAGTACTTC
-	-	TRBJ2-4	TRBV18	CASSPLLGTVQAKNIQYF	TGTGCCAGCTCACCACTTTTAGGCACAGTTCAAGCCAAAAACATTCAGTACTTC
-	-	TRBJ2-1	TRBV5-1	CASSIGVNEQFF	TGCGCCAGCAGCATAGGGGTCAATGAGCAGTTCTTC
few	-	TRBJ1-1	TRBV6-1	CASSERGIAEAFF	TGTGCCAGCAGTGAAAGGGGAATCGCTGAAGCTTTCTTT
-	-	TRBJ2-3	TRBV2	CASSPRGATDTQYF	TGTGCCAGCAGTCCCCGGGGGGCCACAGATACGCAGTATTTT
-	TRBD2	TRBJ2-7	TRBV29-1	CSVGSSGILYEQYF	TGCAGCGTTGGGTCTAGCGGGATTCTCTACGAGCAGTACTTC
-	-	TRBJ1-2	TRBV9	CASSVVGALGYTF	TGTGCCAGCAGCGTAGTAGGGGCGCTAGGCTACACCTTC
-	-	TRBJ2-3	TRBV30	CAWSRRDTQYF	TGTGCCTGGAGTCGGAGGGATACGCAGTATTTT
-	-	TRBJ1-1	TRBV5-4	CASSLVGQNTEAFF	TGTGCCAGCAGCTTGGTGGGGCAGAACACTGAAGCTTTCTTT
-	TRBD1	TRBJ1-5	TRBV7-2	CASSFGTGVRQPQHF	TGTGCCAGCAGCTTCGGGACAGGGGTCCGTCAGCCCCAGCATTTT
-	TRBD1	TRBJ1-2	TRBV20-1	CSADRDGYTF	TGCAGTGCCGACAGGGATGGCTACACCTTC
-	-	TRBJ1-3	TRBV6-6	CASTRGVSGNTIYF	TGTGCCAGCACAAGAGGCGTCTCTGGAAACACCATATATTTT
few	TRBD1	TRBJ1-6	TRBV2	CASSARGQVPLHF	TGTGCCAGCAGTGCCCGGGGACAGGTCCCCCTCCACTTT
once	-	TRBJ2-7	TRBV10-3	CAITTQEGFYEQYF	TGTGCCATCACCACGCAGGAGGGATTCTACGAGCAGTACTTC
-	TRBD1	TRBJ1-1	TRBV2	CASSESGWGQEAFF	TGTGCCAGCAGTGAATCGGGTTGGGGACAGGAAGCTTTCTTT
once	-	TRBJ2-1	TRBV6-6	CASSPTGGRGNEQFF	TGTGCCAGCAGCCCCACCGGGGGGCGTGGCAATGAGCAGTTCTTC
-	TRBD1	TRBJ2-7	TRBV30	CAWSVNKNRGGEQYF	TGTGCCTGGAGTGTGAACAAGAACAGGGGTGGCGAGCAGTACTTC
-	TRBD1	TRBJ1-2	TRBV18	CASSPDRGRRGYTF	TGTGCCAGCTCACCCGACAGGGGGCGACGAGGCTACACCTTC
-	-	TRBJ2-2	TRBV2	CAPRQSNTGELFF	TGTGCCCCTAGACAGTCGAACACCGGGGAGCTGTTTTTT
-	-	TRBJ1-6	TRBV7-9	CASSSAQGMVDSPLHF	TGTGCCAGCAGCTCAGCGCAGGGAATGGTAGACTCACCCCTCCACTTT
-	-	TRBJ2-7	TRBV6-5	CASSWTAPGSEQYF	TGTGCCAGCAGTTGGACGGCTCCGGGAAGCGAGCAGTACTTC
-	TRBD2	TRBJ2-5	TRBV5-1	CASSLQASGSQETQYF	TGCGCCAGCAGCTTGCAGGCTAGCGGGAGCCAAGAGACCCAGTACTTC
-	-	TRBJ2-5	TRBV30	CAWRLAGAKETQYF	TGTGCCTGGAGACTCGCGGGGGCCAAAGAGACCCAGTACTTC
-	-	TRBJ1-4	TRBV6-5	CASSLNGHETEKLFF	TGTGCCAGCAGCCTTAACGGACATGAAACTGAAAAACTGTTTTTT
-	-	TRBJ1-1	TRBV5-6	CASRKTGQNTEAFF	TGTGCCAGTAGAAAGACAGGCCAGAACACTGAAGCTTTCTTT
-	-	TRBJ2-7	TRBV5-1	CASSPQQGSEDEQYF	TGCGCCAGCAGCCCGCAACAGGGCTCTGAGGACGAGCAGTACTTC
-	TRBD2	TRBJ2-4	TRBV19	CASSIFMTSGGAKNIQYF	TGTGCCAGTAGTATATTCATGACTAGCGGGGGGGCCAAAAACATTCAGTACTTC
-	-	TRBJ1-1	TRBV5-6	CASSQTGTLNTEAFF	TGTGCCAGCAGCCAGACAGGCACCCTGAACACTGAAGCTTTCTTT
-	-	TRBJ1-2	TRBV2	CASSERGRVDYGYTF	TGTGCCAGCAGTGAGCGGGGCAGGGTCGACTATGGCTACACCTTC
-	TRBD2	TRBJ2-1	TRBV7-6	CASSLAVAGGPSEQFF	TGTGCCAGCAGCTTAGCCGTGGCGGGGGGGCCGAGTGAGCAGTTCTTC
-	-	TRBJ2-5	TRBV6-6	CASTRRGGVQETQYF	TGTGCCAGCACCAGGAGGGGGGGAGTCCAAGAGACCCAGTACTTC
-	TRBD2	TRBJ2-7	TRBV2	CASKRGVVYEQYF	TGTGCCAGCAAGCGGGGGGTGGTCTACGAGCAGTACTTC
-	TRBD2	TRBJ2-1	TRBV5-1	CASRIVGLAGGTRVHEQFF	TGCGCCAGCAGGATCGTGGGACTAGCGGGGGGGACCCGTGTGCATGAGCAGTTCTTC
few	TRBD2	TRBJ2-3	TRBV4-1	CASSQLSSGFDTDTQYF	TGCGCCAGCAGCCAATTGTCTAGCGGGTTTGACACAGATACGCAGTATTTT
-	-	TRBJ2-2	TRBV5-4	CASSLGTNTGELFF	TGTGCCAGCAGTCTGGGGACTAACACCGGGGAGCTGTTTTTT
-	-	TRBJ2-7	TRBV2	CASSAPLYDRTMYEQYF	TGTGCCAGCAGCGCTCCGCTGTACGACAGGACCATGTACGAGCAGTACTTC
-	TRBD1	TRBJ2-5	TRBV9	CASSETGRIQETQYF	TGTGCCAGCAGCGAGACAGGGCGAATCCAAGAGACCCAGTACTTC
-	TRBD1	TRBJ1-1	TRBV25-1	CASSELEGAAAFF	TGTGCCAGCAGTGAATTAGAGGGGGCCGCAGCTTTCTTT
-	-	TRBJ2-2	TRBV6-1	CASSERGLTLLTGELFF	TGTGCCAGCAGTGAACGAGGGTTAACCCTTCTCACCGGGGAGCTGTTTTTT
-	TRBD1	TRBJ2-2	TRBV27	CASSRTGGVVGELFF	TGTGCCAGCAGCCGGACAGGGGGCGTGGTCGGGGAGCTGTTTTTT
-	-	TRBJ2-7	TRBV11-1	CASSKGQRPSYEQYF	TGTGCCAGCAGCAAAGGACAGCGGCCATCCTACGAGCAGTACTTC
-	-	TRBJ1-1	TRBV7-8	CASSFFGGTVNTEAFF	TGTGCCAGCAGCTTTTTCGGAGGGACGGTGAACACTGAAGCTTTCTTT
few	TRBD2	TRBJ2-7	TRBV10-1	CASSFQAGGPYEQYF	TGCGCCAGCAGCTTCCAAGCGGGGGGACCCTACGAGCAGTACTTC
few	-	TRBJ2-5	TRBV7-5	CARSLADLAGTSKETQYF	TGTGCCAGAAGCTTAGCCGATCTAGCGGGCACATCTAAAGAGACCCAGTACTTC
-	-	TRBJ1-5	TRBV5-6	CASSSRQIVGNQPQHF	TGTGCCAGCAGCTCAAGACAGATTGTTGGCAATCAGCCCCAGCATTTT
-	-	TRBJ2-5	TRBV5-1	CASSLGLQETQYF	TGCGCCAGCAGCTTGGGACTCCAAGAGACCCAGTACTTC
-	-	TRBJ1-1	TRBV6-6	CASIAGQLNTEAFF	TGTGCCAGCATTGCAGGACAGTTGAACACTGAAGCTTTCTTT
-	-	TRBJ1-1	TRBV4-2	CASSQEAGRRSEAFF	TGTGCCAGCAGCCAAGAGGCGGGACGGAGGTCTGAAGCTTTCTTT
few	TRBD1	TRBJ1-6	TRBV7-2	CASSPTGAGSPLHF	TGTGCCAGCAGCCCGACAGGGGCGGGATCACCCCTCCACTTT
-	-	TRBJ1-2	TRBV11-2	CASSLDAISYTF	TGTGCCAGCAGCTTAGATGCGATTAGCTACACCTTC
-	-	TRBJ2-7	TRBV6-6	CASSINLGGGSEQYF	TGTGCCAGCTCGATCAACCTCGGGGGAGGAAGCGAGCAGTACTTC
-	TRBD1	TRBJ1-2	TRBV19	CASSLTQTGNYGYTF	TGTGCCAGTAGCCTAACCCAGACAGGGAACTATGGCTACACCTTC